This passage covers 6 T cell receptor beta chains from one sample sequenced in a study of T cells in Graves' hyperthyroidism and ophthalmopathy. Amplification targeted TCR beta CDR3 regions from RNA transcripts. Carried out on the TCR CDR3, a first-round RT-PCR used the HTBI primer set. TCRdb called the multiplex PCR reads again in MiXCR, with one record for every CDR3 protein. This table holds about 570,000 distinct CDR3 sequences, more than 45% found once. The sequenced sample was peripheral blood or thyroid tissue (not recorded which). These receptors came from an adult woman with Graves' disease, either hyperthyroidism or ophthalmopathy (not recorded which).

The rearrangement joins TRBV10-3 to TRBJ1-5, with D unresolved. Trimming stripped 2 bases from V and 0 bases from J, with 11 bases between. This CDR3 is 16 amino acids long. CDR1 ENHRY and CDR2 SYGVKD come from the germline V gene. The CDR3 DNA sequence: TGTGCCATCAGTGAGGACACGGGATATAGCAATCAGCCCCAGCATTTT. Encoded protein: CAISEDTGYSNQPQHF.

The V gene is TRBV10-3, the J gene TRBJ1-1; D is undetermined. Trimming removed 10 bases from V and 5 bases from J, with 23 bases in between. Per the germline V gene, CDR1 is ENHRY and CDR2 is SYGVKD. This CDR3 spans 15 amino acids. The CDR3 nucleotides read TGTGCCACAAGAGAGTATGGGATTTCGAGTACTGAAGCTTTCTTT. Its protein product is CATREYGISSTEAFF.

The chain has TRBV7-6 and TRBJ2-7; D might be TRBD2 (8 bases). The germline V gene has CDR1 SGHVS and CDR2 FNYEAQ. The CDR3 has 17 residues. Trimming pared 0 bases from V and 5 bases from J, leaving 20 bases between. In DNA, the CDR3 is TGTGCCAGCAGCTTAGCCGGGGGGGGCAACAGGGGAAACGAGCAGTACTTC. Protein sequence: CASSLAGGGNRGNEQYF.

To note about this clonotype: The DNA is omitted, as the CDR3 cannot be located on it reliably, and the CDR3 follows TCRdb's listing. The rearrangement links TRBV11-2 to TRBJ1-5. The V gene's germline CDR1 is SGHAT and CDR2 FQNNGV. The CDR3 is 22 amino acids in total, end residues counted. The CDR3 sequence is CASSIYLCSSVLGASLNQPQHF.

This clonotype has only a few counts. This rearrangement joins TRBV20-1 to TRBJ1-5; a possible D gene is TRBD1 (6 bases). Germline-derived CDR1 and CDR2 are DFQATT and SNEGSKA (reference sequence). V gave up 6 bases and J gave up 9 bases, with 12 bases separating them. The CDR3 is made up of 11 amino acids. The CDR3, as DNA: TGCAGTGCCGGGGGGCGGCTGCCCCAGCATTTT. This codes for CSAGGRLPQHF.

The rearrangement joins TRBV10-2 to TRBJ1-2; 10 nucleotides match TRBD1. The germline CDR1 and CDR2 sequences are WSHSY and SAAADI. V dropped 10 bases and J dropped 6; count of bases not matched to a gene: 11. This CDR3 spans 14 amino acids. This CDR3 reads CATRTSGTGDGYTF. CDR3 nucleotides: TGCGCCACGAGAACATCCGGGACAGGGGATGGCTACACCTTC.